The 2 T cell receptor beta chains listed next were all sequenced from one sample in a study of cytomegalovirus exposure and HLA in healthy donors. The PCR was carried out with 60 Vbeta primers and 13 Jbeta primers. Sequenced by immunoSEQ multiplex PCR; TCRdb stores in-frame clones only, minus some. The sample lists more than 150,000 clones; approximately 84% were seen once. Source material: PBMCs. These receptor sequences come from a woman between 45 and 65 years old in good health and CMV-seropositive.

In this sample, this clone turned up many times. The J gene is TRBJ1-2, the V gene TRBV4-1; 9 nucleotides match TRBD1. CDR1 and CDR2 from the germline V gene are MGHRA and YSYEKL. V lost 4 bases to trimming and J lost 5 bases; unmatched junction nucleotides: 8. The CDR3 spans 15 residues. The CDR3 DNA reads TGCGCCAGCAGCCCGCGGACAGGGGATGATTATGGCTACACCTTC. This encodes CASSPRTGDDYGYTF.

J is TRBJ2-7 and V is TRBV4-2; D is ambiguous. Germline CDR1 reads LGHNA; CDR2 reads YNFKEQ. CDR3 size: 14 residues. Trimming removed 1 base at V and 2 bases at J, with 9 bases between. The CDR3 is CASSQGSGTYEQYF. CDR3 bases: TGTGCCAGCAGCCAAGGGTCCGGTACCTACGAGCAGTACTTC.